Each of the 17 T cell receptor beta chains below was sequenced from the same sample in a study of PD-L1 blockade in urothelial cancer. Time point in this sample: peripheral blood 6 weeks after treatment start. Repertoires were generated with immunoSEQ multiplex PCR, while TCRdb's copy carries only in-frame clones and drops some. The sample carries 48,000 or so clones, more than 80% recorded once. The sequenced sample was PBMCs, obtained around atezolizumab (anti-PD-L1) treatment. The source of these receptors is a man aged 70-80 years with urothelial cancer.

This clone was seen a few times. This chain uses TRBV5-1 with TRBJ2-1, with 12 bases fitting TRBD2. This CDR3 spans 15 amino acids. V dropped 2 bases and J dropped 10; count of bases not matched to a gene: 7. Germline lookup yields CDR1 SGHRS and CDR2 YFSETQ. The CDR3 DNA follows: TGCGCCAGCAGCTTATCTAGCGGGAGGGCCGTAGAGCAGTTCTTC. It translates to CASSLSSGRAVEQFF.

The CDR3 DNA follows: TGTGCCTCCACAGAGGGTTCGGGCACCGGGGAGCTGTTTTTT. This gives the protein CASTEGSGTGELFF. The rearrangement links TRBV10-3 to TRBJ2-2; maybe TRBD2 (5 bases). This CDR3 is 14 amino acids long. Germline CDR1 reads ENHRY; CDR2 reads SYGVKD. Trimming removed 11 bases from V and 4 bases from J, with 17 bases in between.

This clone was observed a few times. The chain couples TRBV5-5 to TRBJ1-1; D call uncertain. The CDR3 runs to 12 residues. Germline V gene lookup returns CDR1 SGHKS and CDR2 YYEKEE (reference sequence). V dropped 4 bases and J dropped 7 bases, with 11 bases sitting between them. The CDR3: CASSQRGSEAFF. The CDR3 DNA sequence: TGTGCCAGCAGCCAACGGGGAAGTGAAGCTTTCTTT.

The J gene is TRBJ1-5, the V gene TRBV28; no firm D call. Germline V gives CDR1 MDHEN, CDR2 SYDVKM. CDR3 length: 14 residues. The ends were cut back, 5 bases at V and 0 bases at J, with 8 bases in the middle. Here the CDR3 reads CASSVAVSNQPQHF. The CDR3 bases are TGTGCCAGCAGTGTAGCGGTTAGCAATCAGCCCCAGCATTTT.

Here the CDR3 DNA reads TGTGCCAGCAGCCGGACTAGCGCGACAGATACGCAGTATTTT. Encoded protein: CASSRTSATDTQYF. The chain employs TRBV7-9 and TRBJ2-3; TRBD2 matches at 9 bases. Germline loops: CDR1 SEHNR, CDR2 FQNEAQ (reference sequence). Losses at the gene ends were 5 bases for V and 3 bases for J; bases not matched to a gene: 3. There are 14 residues in the CDR3.

The chain recombines TRBV6-1 with TRBJ2-7, with TRBD2 matching over 12 bases. Trimming removed 6 bases from V and 11 bases from J; junction bases left unmatched: 14. This CDR3 region has 15 residues. Germline V gene data show CDR1 as MNHNS and CDR2 as SASEGT. As DNA, the CDR3 is TGTGCCAGCAGGAACACGGGACTAGCGGGCCCGACGGAGTACTTC. Protein: CASRNTGLAGPTEYF.

The V and J genes are TRBV2 and TRBJ1-4; D unclear. The CDR3 totals 15 residues. The germline V gene encodes CDR1 SNHLY and CDR2 FYNNEI. The V and J ends lost 1 base and 0 bases respectively, with 6 bases between them. The chain's CDR3 is CASSEGRATNEKLFF. The CDR3 nucleotides are TGTGCCAGCAGTGAAGGACGGGCAACTAATGAAAAACTGTTTTTT.

The V call is TRBV15, the J call TRBJ2-7; TRBD2 matches at 9 bases. The V gene's germline CDR1 is LNHNV and CDR2 YYDKDF (reference sequence). J lost 4 bases, V lost 0 bases, and 7 bases had no gene match. The CDR3 runs 16 residues. The CDR3 DNA sequence: TGTGCCACCAGCAGAGATCGGGCTAGCGGGATGTACGAGCAGTACTTC. Translation gives CATSRDRASGMYEQYF.

Worth noting for this clone: One junction end does not reproduce the germline sequence, and a read error may be involved. The identical CDR3 is also encoded by other nucleotide sequences in the sample. This sequence joins TRBV19 and TRBJ1-2; D is perhaps TRBD1 (6 bases). CDR1 LNHDA and CDR2 SQIVND come from the germline V gene (reference sequence). There are 13 residues in the CDR3. Here the CDR3 reads CASSRGATYGYTF. In DNA form, the CDR3 reads TGTGCCAGCTCTCGGGGGGCCACTTATGGCTACACCTTT.

V usage is TRBV5-1 and J usage is TRBJ2-4, with 10 nucleotides matching TRBD1. The J segment lost 8 bases and the V segment lost 1 base, leaving 9 bases of the junction unmatched. Germline CDR1 is SGHRS and CDR2 is YFSETQ. The CDR3 totals 16 residues. The CDR3 region has the DNA TGCGCCAGCAGCTTGACGACAGGGGGCCTACGGGACATTCAGTACTTC. Translating gives CASSLTTGGLRDIQYF.

This sequence joins TRBV6-5 and TRBJ1-1; perhaps TRBD1 as D (5 bases). Per germline, CDR1 MNHEY and CDR2 SVGAGI. V was trimmed by 0 bases and J by 4 bases, leaving 9 bases between them. The CDR3 contains 14 residues. The CDR3 region has the DNA TGTGCCAGCAGTTACTCTGTGGGGCCCACTGAAGCTTTCTTT. Encoded protein: CASSYSVGPTEAFF.

The CDR3 DNA reads as TGTGCCAGCAGGGGCGACAGGGTTTCCGGGGAGCTGTTTTTT. Protein product: CASRGDRVSGELFF. This chain links TRBV6-4 with TRBJ2-2, with 7 bases identical to TRBD1. J was trimmed by 6 bases and V by 6 bases; bases with no gene match: 7. Germline values: CDR1 MRHNA, CDR2 SNTAGT. This CDR3 has 14 residues.

CDR3 DNA: TGTGCCAGCAGCCCCGGGACAGGGAACTACGAGCAGTACTTC. It translates to CASSPGTGNYEQYF. V is TRBV9 and J is TRBJ2-7, with TRBD1 matching 9 bases. The germline V gene encodes CDR1 SGDLS and CDR2 YYNGEE. Losses at the gene ends were 4 bases for V and 3 bases for J; bases not matched to a gene: 5. The CDR3 is made up of 14 amino acids. Combining the CDR3 with reference TRBV9 and TRBJ2-7 gives the whole variable domain DSGVTQTPKHLITATGQRVTLRCSPRSGDLSVYWYQQSLDQGLQFLIQYYNGEERAKGNILERFSAQQFPDLHSELNLSSLELGDSALYFCASSPGTGNYEQYFGPGTRLTVT.

V gene TRBV11-2 combines with J gene TRBJ2-1, with 11 bases matching TRBD2. CDR1 and CDR2 (germline): SGHAT, FQNNGV. The CDR3 has 16 residues. Trimming cost V 2 bases and J 9 bases; bases outside gene matches: 9. The CDR3 DNA reads TGTGCCAGCAGCTTATGGGGTAGCGGGAGGGCGACTGAGCAGTTCTTC. Translated: CASSLWGSGRATEQFF. Complete variable domain (other parts from reference TRBV11-2 and TRBJ2-1): EAGVAQSPRYKIIEKRQSVAFWCNPISGHATLYWYQQILGQGPKLLIQFQNNGVVDDSQLPKDRFSAERLKGVDSTLKIQPAKLEDSAVYLCASSLWGSGRATEQFFGPGTRLTVL.

This chain joins TRBV19 and TRBJ2-7, with D possibly matching TRBD1 (6 bases). Per the germline V gene, CDR1 is LNHDA and CDR2 is SQIVND (reference sequence). V lost 5 bases and J lost 4, with 18 bases in between. The CDR3 is made up of 15 amino acids. The CDR3: CASSAPGQLGYEQYF. CDR3 coding DNA: TGTGCCAGTAGTGCTCCCGGACAGCTAGGATACGAGCAGTACTTC.

The chain carries TRBV6-5 and TRBJ1-4; D may be TRBD1 (5 bases). V lost 6 bases and J 3 bases, leaving 8 bases between the germline ends. Germline V gene data show CDR1 as MNHEY and CDR2 as SVGAGI. The CDR3 is 13 residues long. The CDR3 DNA sequence: TGTGCCAGCAGCCGGGGGGCTAATGAAAAACTGTTTTTT. Translating it yields CASSRGANEKLFF.

This clone was seen a single time. The chain combines TRBV20-1 with TRBJ1-1; no clear D. Germline CDR1 DFQATT, CDR2 SNEGSKA (reference sequence). The CDR3 contains 11 residues. CDR3 DNA sequence: TGCAGAGCAGGAGGGAACACTGAAGCTTTCTTT. This gives the protein CRAGGNTEAFF.